The 30 T cell receptor beta chains reported below all come from one sample, sequenced in a study of T cells in Graves' hyperthyroidism and ophthalmopathy. TCR beta CDR3 region amplification was performed from RNA transcripts. Researchers ran a first-round RT-PCR on the TCR CDR3 using the HTBI primer set. Using its own MiXCR run on the multiplex PCR reads, TCRdb lists one record per CDR3 protein. This table holds roughly 530,000 distinct CDR3 sequences, roughly 17% found once. Sequencing input: blood. Every receptor here comes from a woman aged 18-29 years with Graves' ophthalmopathy.

Comments on this clonotype: A much larger clone differs from this one at a single base, so this may be a read error. The chain combines TRBV2 with TRBJ2-3, with 11 bases matching TRBD2. Germline CDR1 SNHLY, CDR2 FYNNEI. The CDR3 sequence is 15 residues long. The CDR3 region is CAGSAGLADTDTQYF. CDR3 DNA sequence: TGTGCCGGCAGCGCGGGACTAGCGGACACAGATACGCAGTATTTT.

The CDR3 DNA is TGTGCCAGCAGGGGACAGGGGGCGGCTAATTCACCCCTCCACTTT. As protein: CASRGQGAANSPLHF. The genes are TRBV28 and TRBJ1-6, with 12 bases matching TRBD1. The CDR3 totals 15 residues. Trimming took 6 bases from V and 6 from J; bases not matched to a gene: 3. Germline V gene sequence: CDR1 MDHEN, CDR2 SYDVKM.

This clonotype was detected only a few times. Sequence at one end of the junction differs from germline and may be a read error. V and J are TRBV29-1 and TRBJ2-1; perhaps TRBD1 as D (6 bases). Germline assignment: CDR1 SQVTM and CDR2 ANQGSEA. This CDR3 comprises 13 residues. As DNA, the CDR3 is TGCAGCGGTGAATTGGACAGTCTCGTCGAGCAGTTCTTC. Protein sequence: CSGELDSLVEQFF.

Only a few counts were recorded for this clonotype. The chain uses TRBV28 and TRBJ1-1; D remains unclear. CDR1 and CDR2 from the germline V gene are MDHEN and SYDVKM. CDR3 length: 12 amino acids. V shed 6 bases and J shed 2 bases, with 7 bases lying between them. CDR3 bases: TGTGCCAGCAGGCGAGAAAACACTGAAGCTTTCTTT. This sequence encodes CASRRENTEAFF.

In this sample, this clonotype turned up many times. The chain has TRBV30 and TRBJ2-3; D not certain. The CDR3 is 16 residues long. With 3 bases removed from V and 1 base from J, the gap between germline ends came to 17 bases. Germline V CDR1 and CDR2: GTSNPN, SVGIG (reference sequence). The CDR3 reads CAWSMRGDPGTDTQYF. CDR3 bases: TGTGCCTGGAGCATGCGTGGTGACCCTGGCACAGATACGCAGTATTTT.

A few counts support this clonotype. The rearrangement links TRBV2 to TRBJ2-2, with TRBD2 as a possible D gene (5 bases). This CDR3 spans 14 amino acids. CDR1 is SNHLY and CDR2 is FYNNEI in the germline V gene. The V and J ends lost 8 bases and 3 bases respectively, with 13 bases between them. This CDR3 reads CASLWERDTGELFF. CDR3 sequence (DNA): TGTGCCAGCCTGTGGGAGAGGGACACCGGGGAGCTGTTTTTT.

This clonotype was detected ten times or more. V gene TRBV29-1 combines with J gene TRBJ1-1, with 8 bases lining up with TRBD1. Unmatched junction bases numbered 4, after V lost 6 bases and J lost 4 bases. Germline V lookup: CDR1 SQVTM, CDR2 ANQGSEA. The CDR3 contains 12 residues. CDR3 in DNA: TGCAGCGTACACACAGGGGGCACTGAAGCTTTCTTT. Translating it yields CSVHTGGTEAFF.

This clonotype has ten or more counts. This chain uses TRBV3-1 with TRBJ1-1, with a tentative D call TRBD1 (6 bases). V was clipped by 2 bases and J by 1 base, with 14 bases between them. The CDR3 runs 16 residues. Germline CDR1 LGHDT, CDR2 YNNKEL (reference sequence). The CDR3 sequence is CASSQWGQGPNTEAFF. Here the CDR3 DNA reads TGTGCCAGCAGCCAATGGGGGCAGGGGCCGAACACTGAAGCTTTCTTT.

The chain combines TRBV19 with TRBJ2-3, with D unresolved. CDR3 length equals 15 residues. Trimming cost V 8 bases and J 2 bases, with 17 bases left between them. Germline V gene lookup returns CDR1 LNHDA and CDR2 SQIVND (reference sequence). The CDR3 region has the DNA TGTGCCAGTCGACCCATGCTGGCGGCCACAGATACGCAGTATTTT. It is translated as CASRPMLAATDTQYF.

In its sample, this clonotype was seen a few times. This sequence joins TRBV13 and TRBJ2-7; the match to TRBD2 covers 11 bases. The CDR3 runs 16 residues. Per germline, CDR1 PRHDT and CDR2 FYEKMQ (reference sequence). V was pared by 4 bases and J by 4 bases, with 9 bases of the junction left unmatched. This CDR3 is CASSSRPGLAEYEQYF. The CDR3 bases are TGTGCCAGCAGCTCCCGTCCGGGACTAGCGGAATACGAGCAGTACTTC.

The gene calls are TRBV6-6 and TRBJ2-2; D possibly corresponds to TRBD2 (6 bases). CDR3 size: 16 residues. Germline values: CDR1 MNHNY, CDR2 SVGAGI (reference sequence). The V gene lost 0 bases and the J gene lost 5 bases, with 13 bases spanning the gap. CDR3 nucleotide sequence: TGTGCCAGCAGTTACTCGGTCGGGAGAGGGACCGGGGAGCTGTTTTTT. It translates to CASSYSVGRGTGELFF.

This clonotype was recorded a few times. This sequence joins TRBV18 and TRBJ1-2; TRBD1 agrees at 12 bases. V was clipped by 3 bases and J by 5 bases; unmatched bases: 10. CDR1 and CDR2 (germline): KGHSH, LQKENI. CDR3 length: 17 amino acids. The CDR3 DNA sequence: TGTGCCAGCTCACCTCGGGACAGGGGGCGCGGAGGATATGGCTACACCTTC. Residues: CASSPRDRGRGGYGYTF.

In this sample, this clonotype turned up many times. The chain recombines TRBV20-1 with TRBJ1-2, with 9 bases matching TRBD1. Trimming removed 4 bases from V and 2 bases from J; junction bases left unmatched: 2. Per germline, CDR1 DFQATT and CDR2 SNEGSKA (reference sequence). CDR3 length: 13 residues. CDR3 region: CSATGTGNYGYTF. The CDR3 nucleotides are TGCAGTGCTACCGGGACAGGGAACTATGGCTACACCTTC.

The chain is built from TRBV27 and TRBJ1-1, with unresolved D. Germline-derived CDR1 and CDR2 are MNHEY and SMNVEV (reference sequence). The V end was cut by 6 bases, the J end by 5 bases, with 13 bases between. There are 13 residues in the CDR3. CDR3 coding DNA: TGTGCCAGCAGCGTCGGGAGTTTAACTGAAGCTTTCTTT. Translating gives CASSVGSLTEAFF.

The genes are TRBV20-1 and TRBJ1-6; no clear D. Germline V gene sequence: CDR1 DFQATT, CDR2 SNEGSKA (reference sequence). V lost 0 bases, J lost 11 bases, and 11 bases lay in between. The CDR3 length is 13 residues. CDR3 DNA: TGCAGTGCTAGAGAGGGTAATAGGGCACCCCTCCACTTT. It yields the protein CSAREGNRAPLHF.

This clonotype was recorded many times. J is TRBJ2-1 and V is TRBV11-2; a possible D gene is TRBD1 (5 bases). Germline CDR1 and CDR2: SGHAT and FQNNGV. This CDR3 region has 17 residues. Trimming cost V 1 base and J 0 bases, with 13 bases left between them. Here the CDR3 reads CASSLGFNTGSYNEQFF. CDR3 nucleotide sequence: TGTGCCAGCAGCTTAGGGTTTAATACAGGCTCCTACAATGAGCAGTTCTTC.

The genes are TRBV5-6 and TRBJ2-3; TRBD2 matches 12 bases. Germline V gene lookup returns CDR1 SGHDT and CDR2 YYEEEE. This CDR3 has 18 residues. V shed 2 bases and J 4 bases; nucleotides not matched to a gene: 11. Here the CDR3 DNA reads TGTGCCAGCAGCTTAGCTAGCGGGAGGGCCATGGGAGCAGATACGCAGTATTTT. It encodes CASSLASGRAMGADTQYF. The full variable domain, with the rest looked up from reference TRBV5-6 and TRBJ2-3, is DAGVTQSPTHLIKTRGQQVTLRCSPKSGHDTVSWYQQALGQGPQFIFQYYEEEERQRGNFPDRFSGHQFPNYSSELNVNALLLGDSALYLCASSLASGRAMGADTQYFGPGTRLTVL.

This clonotype was seen at least ten times. V and J are TRBV20-1 and TRBJ2-5; the D gene is possibly TRBD2 (5 bases). Germline CDR1 DFQATT, CDR2 SNEGSKA (reference sequence). V lost 0 bases and J lost 5, with 10 bases in between. This CDR3 is 13 amino acids long. The CDR3: CSAREGSVETQYF. DNA of the CDR3: TGCAGTGCTAGAGAGGGTAGCGTGGAGACCCAGTACTTC.

This chain uses TRBV20-1 with TRBJ1-3; the D is unclear. Trimming took 0 bases from V and 0 from J, leaving 6 bases between them. Per the germline V gene, CDR1 is DFQATT and CDR2 is SNEGSKA (reference sequence). CDR3 size: 14 residues. CDR3 sequence: CSAREPLSGNTIYF. In DNA, the CDR3 is TGCAGTGCTAGAGAACCCCTCTCTGGAAACACCATATATTTT.

This clonotype was seen repeatedly, ten times or more. The gene calls are TRBV6-2 or TRBV6-3 and TRBJ2-7; no clear D gene. V shed 6 bases and J shed 9 bases, with 15 bases lying between them. Germline V gene sequence: CDR1 MNHEY, CDR2 SVGEGT. This CDR3 region has 12 residues. The chain's CDR3 is CASRKATSVQYF. CDR3 DNA sequence: TGTGCCAGCAGAAAGGCTACATCAGTGCAGTACTTC.

V is TRBV29-1 and J is TRBJ1-2; no clear D gene. The CDR3 runs 16 residues. The V gene lost 7 bases and the J gene lost 0 bases, with 21 bases spanning the gap. The germline CDR1 and CDR2 sequences are SQVTM and ANQGSEA. Here the CDR3 DNA reads TGCAGCGCCAAGGCGGGTGTGGGCAGATCTAACTATGGCTACACCTTC. This gives the protein CSAKAGVGRSNYGYTF.

This clonotype was counted between two and nine times. A much larger clone lies one base from this, so it may be a read error. This sequence joins TRBV2 and TRBJ1-1; D may be TRBD1 (5 bases). This CDR3 spans 15 amino acids. Germline values: CDR1 SNHLY, CDR2 FYNNEI. CDR3 residues: CAGSKNGGITTEAFF. The CDR3 coding sequence is TGTGCCGGCAGTAAAAACGGGGGGATAACCACTGAAGCTTTCTTT.

This clonotype came up a few times. The chain links TRBV7-9 to TRBJ1-1; 8 nucleotides match TRBD1. This CDR3 has 15 amino acids. The J segment lost 1 base and the V segment lost 2 bases, leaving 3 bases of the junction unmatched. Per the germline V gene, CDR1 is SEHNR and CDR2 is FQNEAQ (reference sequence). In DNA form, the CDR3 reads TGTGCCAGCAGCTTAAGTGACAGGGGGAACACTGAAGCTTTCTTT. It specifies CASSLSDRGNTEAFF.

This chain links TRBV28 with TRBJ2-3; the D is unclear. The V gene's germline CDR1 is MDHEN and CDR2 SYDVKM. This CDR3 is built from 16 residues. Trimming removed 6 bases at V and 1 base at J, with 17 bases between. CDR3 bases: TGTGCCAGCAGCGGATTGGCAGGCCAGCGCACAGATACGCAGTATTTT. Translated, it gives CASSGLAGQRTDTQYF.

In its sample, this clonotype was seen a few times. J is TRBJ1-1 and V is TRBV20-1; D is undetermined. Germline lookup yields CDR1 DFQATT and CDR2 SNEGSKA (reference sequence). With 4 bases removed from V and 9 bases from J, the gap between germline ends came to 12 bases. CDR3 length: 11 amino acids. CDR3 in amino acids: CSAKGPFQAFF. In nucleotides, the CDR3 is TGCAGTGCTAAAGGTCCATTCCAAGCTTTCTTT.

This clonotype occurred many times. This chain connects TRBV7-3 to TRBJ2-3; 7 positions agree with TRBD2. The CDR3 covers 15 residues. Unmatched junction bases numbered 9, after V lost 5 bases and J lost 4 bases. CDR1 is SGHTA, CDR2 FQGTGA, per germline. The CDR3 DNA reads as TGTGCCAGCAGCCTCGGACTAGGAAGCCCAGATACGCAGTATTTT. Translation: CASSLGLGSPDTQYF.

The table lists this clonotype with a few counts. A much larger clone is a single base away; this may be a read error. This sequence joins TRBV28 and TRBJ2-7; 9 positions match TRBD2. CDR1 MDHEN and CDR2 SYDVKM come from the germline V gene. This CDR3 contains 14 residues. V trimming: 6 bases; J trimming: 3 bases; junction bases outside the gene matches: 6. CDR3 loop: CASSPSGANYEQYF. CDR3 DNA sequence: TGTGCCAGCAGCCCTAGCGGGGCGAACTACGAGCAGTACTTC. Based on the CDR3 plus reference TRBV28 and TRBJ2-7, the full variable domain is DVKVTQSSRYLVKRTGEKVFLECVQDMDHENMFWYRQDPGLGLRLIYFSYDVKMKEKGDIPEGYSVSREKKERFSLILESASTNQTSMYLCASSPSGANYEQYFGPGTRLTVT.

The rearrangement links TRBV10-2 to TRBJ2-5; the match to TRBD2 covers 7 bases. The CDR3 contains 14 residues. J gave up 6 bases and V 5 bases, and 9 bases lay outside the gene matches. Germline values: CDR1 WSHSY, CDR2 SAAADI. Written as DNA, the CDR3 is TGCGCCAGCAGTCCCCACGAGGGAGGGAAGACCCAGTACTTC. It translates to CASSPHEGGKTQYF.

The table lists this clonotype with many counts. The chain joins TRBV30 to TRBJ2-1; 12 bases align to TRBD2. With 3 bases clipped from V and 9 bases from J, the junction kept 9 bases outside the gene matches. Germline V gives CDR1 GTSNPN, CDR2 SVGIG (reference sequence). This CDR3 is built from 15 residues. The chain's CDR3 is CAWSPGTSGFGEQFF. CDR3 bases: TGTGCCTGGAGCCCCGGGACTAGCGGGTTCGGTGAGCAGTTCTTC. Full variable domain (outside the CDR3, taken from reference TRBV30 and TRBJ2-1): SQTIHQWPATLVQPVGSPLSLECTVEGTSNPNLYWYRQAAGRGLQLLFYSVGIGQISSEVPQNLSASRPQDRQFILSSKKLLLSDSGFYLCAWSPGTSGFGEQFFGPGTRLTVL.

Here the CDR3 DNA reads TGTGCCAGCAGCAAGAAGACTAGCGCGTACACCGGGGAGCTGTTTTTT. Translation: CASSKKTSAYTGELFF. V is TRBV7-9 and J is TRBJ2-2; 8 bases map to TRBD2. The CDR3 runs to 16 residues. V gave up 5 bases and J gave up 3 bases; unmatched junction bases: 8. Germline V lookup: CDR1 SEHNR, CDR2 FQNEAQ (reference sequence).